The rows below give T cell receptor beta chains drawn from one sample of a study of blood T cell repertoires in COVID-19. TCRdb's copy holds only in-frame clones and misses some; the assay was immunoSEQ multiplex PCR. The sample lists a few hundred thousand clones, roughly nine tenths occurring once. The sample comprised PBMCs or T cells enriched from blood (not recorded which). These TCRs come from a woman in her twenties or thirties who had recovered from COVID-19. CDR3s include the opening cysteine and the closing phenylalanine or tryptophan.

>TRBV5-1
CASSKTSGNEQFF
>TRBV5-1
CASSFYRGSGTEAFF
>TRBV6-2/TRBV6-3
CASSYSFRTANTGELFF
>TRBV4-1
CASSHRGGPSSYEQYF
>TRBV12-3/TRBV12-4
CASTESSTDTQYF
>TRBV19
CASKEGGSSPLHF
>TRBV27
CASSLAFSGEQYF
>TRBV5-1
CASSKGLADSYEQYF
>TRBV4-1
CASSHLAGGQYEQYF
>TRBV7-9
CASSTHRGLHYGYTF
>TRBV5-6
CASSLDGTGFFSYEQYF
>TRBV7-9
CASRPGGASTDTQYF
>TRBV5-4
CASSRDSSGANVLTF
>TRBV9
CASSLGLDYEQYF
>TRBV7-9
CASSLGGSGGLNTEAFF
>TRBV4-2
CASSQGLGGDAYNEQFF
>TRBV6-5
CASGPFGFGQFF
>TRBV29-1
CSVRQGASGGTEAFF
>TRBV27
CASSQTGIGNQPQHF
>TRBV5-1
CASSPQGERRETQYF
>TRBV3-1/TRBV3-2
CASSQDVAGLNTEAFF
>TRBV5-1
CASSLPGEETQYF
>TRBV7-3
CASSSTGGHNEQYF
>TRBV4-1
CASSQVLPVAGVFGANVLTF
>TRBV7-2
CASSSGGTKNIQYF
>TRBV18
CASSPRRATMNTEAFF
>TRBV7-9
CASSLEGGVNEKLFF
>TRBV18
CASSPYDLGDRANQPQHF
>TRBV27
CASSLIQGVSSPLHF
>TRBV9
CASSVALAGFTDTQYF
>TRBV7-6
CASITHRVYNQPQHF
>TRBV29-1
CSVTGTAGNTIYF
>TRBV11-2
CASSLGGHPNQPQHF
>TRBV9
CASSFRDRDNEKLFF
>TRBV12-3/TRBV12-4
CASSKREQDTQYF
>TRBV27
CASRGEGEAFF
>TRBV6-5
CASSAGINYGYTF
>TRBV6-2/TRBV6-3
CASSPLPRPGSNQPQHF
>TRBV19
CASTTTGGGTDTQYF
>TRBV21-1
CASSIQRVRGSYTIYF
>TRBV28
CASSHHQSGANYGYTF
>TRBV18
CASSPPAAAYNEQFF
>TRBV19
CASSILSGTGYGYTF
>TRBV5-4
CASSLVGQGSKETQYF
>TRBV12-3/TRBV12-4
CASSPEGETQYF
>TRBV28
CASQDRVYSPLHF
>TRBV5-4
CASSTPVAGTDTQYF
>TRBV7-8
CASSLGSYQPQHF